The sequence of this T cell receptor beta chain was determined in a study of blood T cell repertoires in COVID-19. The V and J ends lost 2 bases and 0 bases respectively, with 23 bases between them. Germline V gene lookup returns CDR1 SGHVS and CDR2 FQNEAQ. The length of the CDR3 is 21 residues. Using immunoSEQ multiplex PCR, the repertoire was profiled, and TCRdb retains in-frame clones only, with some absent. This sample has approximately 91,000 clones, with over 60% found just once. The clonotype was recovered from a man in his sixties or seventies with acute or convalescent COVID-19. The chain combines TRBV7-8 with TRBJ2-6; possibly TRBD1 for D (6 bases). The sequencing sample was made of peripheral blood. CDR3 DNA sequence: TGTGCCAGCAGCTTACTGCCGGGACAAGAAAAGGGCCCCTCTGGGGCCAACGTCCTGACTTTC. Translating gives CASSLLPGQEKGPSGANVLTF.